This T cell receptor beta chain was captured by sequencing in a study of OX40 agonist ivuxolimab in advanced cancers. For the study at large: Ivuxolimab, an agonistic anti-OX40 (CD134) antibody, was given to patients.

The protocol was immunoSEQ multiplex PCR, while the TCRdb copy is restricted to in-frame clones and leaves out a portion. The sample lists 20,000 or so clones, more than 80% occurring once. Baseline was the first blood sampling point, followed by cycle 4 day 1 and cycle 7 day 1. This clonotype was obtained from an adult with an advanced solid tumor such as melanoma, head and neck, liver or kidney cancer. Specimen: CD4+ or CD8+ T cells sorted from blood, collected in a trial of the OX40 agonist ivuxolimab.

The CDR3, as DNA: TGTGCCAGCAGCTGGAGGGACAGACGAACAGGTCAGCCCCAGCATTTT. Protein: CASSWRDRRTGQPQHF. The chain employs TRBV5-8 and TRBJ1-5; 7 bases agree with TRBD1. The V gene's germline CDR1 is SGHTS and CDR2 YDEGEE. CDR3 size: 16 residues. V lost 3 bases, J lost 6 bases, and 12 bases stayed unmatched.